This T cell receptor (beta chain) was profiled in a study of T cell changes during pregnancy in multiple sclerosis (dated by TCRdb to between 2019 and 2020). Regarding the complete study: In women with multiple sclerosis, the researchers looked at how the T cell repertoire shifted as pregnancy progressed.

The method was the immunoSEQ multiplex PCR assay. In its TCRdb copy, this immuneACCESS table keeps in-frame sequences only and misses some clones. Where compared with another copy, unresolved V genes explain less than half of these, and the others have no known cause. For this sample there are roughly 56,000 clones; 70% to 90% appear just once. Jointly, the top ten make up roughly 1.7% of the sample. This clone was observed a handful of times. The antigen it recognizes is unknown. No base-level quality is on record; no much larger clone is a single base apart. The germline V gene encodes CDR1 SGHDN and CDR2 FVKESK. The CDR3 numbers 15 residues from cysteine through phenylalanine. CDR3 DNA only is kept here, 45 bases in frame from base 1. The V end loses 1 base and the J end loses 0 bases, and a stretch of 10 bases separates them.

The sample consisted of peripheral blood, taken in the first trimester of pregnancy. The chain is encoded by TRBV14 joined to TRBJ2-7; the D segment could be TRBD2, given 6 matching bases. This receptor was taken from a female donor with multiple sclerosis, enrolled in a pregnancy study. The CDR3: CASSQVEGSSYEQYF. The DNA sequence is given as TGTGCCAGCAGCCAAGTGGAGGGGAGCTCCTACGAGCAGTACTTC.